The sequence of this T cell receptor (beta chain) was determined in a study of patients and donors after allogeneic stem cell transplantation. J gave up 1 base and V 8 bases, and 5 bases lay outside the gene matches. Germline CDR1 reads SNHLY; CDR2 reads FYNNEI. The CDR3 consists of 14 residues. TCRdb re-called the RT-PCR reads with MiXCR, one entry per CDR3 protein. The sample records under 35,000 distinct CDR3 sequences, 37% being singletons. This chain links TRBV2 with TRBJ2-1; 7 nucleotides line up with TRBD1. This sequence was found in a human donor who was either an allogeneic HSCT recipient or a stem cell or donor lymphocyte infusion donor (not recorded which). It is not recorded whose cells these are; they may come from a transplant donor. What was sequenced was blood, either unsorted or a sorted T cell fraction (not recorded which). CDR3 loop: CASLGGRSYNEQFF. The CDR3 region has the DNA TGTGCCAGCCTAGGGGGCCGGTCCTACAATGAGCAGTTCTTC.